This T cell receptor beta chain appears in the sequencing data of a study of T-cell reconstitution after alpha-beta-depleted transplantation in children. Per germline, CDR1 KGHSH and CDR2 LQKENI. CDR3 length: 16 residues. The V and J ends lost 6 bases and 2 bases, in that order; junction bases with no gene match: 11. Library preparation (for TCRbeta) was performed with unique molecular identifiers. TCRdb independently ran MiXCR on the PCR reads; one entry per CDR3 protein. Counted here are about 200,000 distinct CDR3 sequences, roughly 15% occurring once; the ten biggest clones make up roughly two fifths. This clonotype came up a few times. Its antigen is as yet unknown. Whole-study findings and limits: T cells produced anew were the main source of T-cell counts and diversity one year after transplant. The study traced high day-60 TCRbeta diversity in some patients to surviving recipient T cells and thymic progenitors.

The sequencing used PBMCs, mostly from graft donor cells, collected 360 days after TCRalphabeta/CD19-depleted stem cell transplant. The receptor's source is a male patient aged 2-10 years who had a stem cell transplant for acute lymphoblastic leukemia, so the T cells may come from the graft donor. The chain recombines TRBV18 with TRBJ2-7; 9 bases map to TRBD1. The CDR3 is CASSQARDRVPYEQYF. The CDR3 region has the DNA TGTGCCAGCTCTCAGGCCCGGGACAGGGTACCCTACGAGCAGTACTTC.